What follows describes a single T cell receptor beta chain. These data come from a study of human T cells and chemical hapten exposure. Time point of the sample: pre-sensitization, week 0. Treatment here: therapeutic diphenylcyclopropenone sensitization with weekly scalp DPC. From germline, CDR1 is SGHRS and CDR2 YFSETQ. This CDR3 comprises 18 residues. V was clipped by 0 bases and J by 0 bases, with 18 bases between them. TCRdb ran MiXCR on the RACE reads and lists one entry per CDR3 protein. Seen here are approximately 260,000 distinct CDR3 sequences, around 7.7% observed once, and the top ten hold 0.9% to 1.5%.

The chain recombines TRBV5-1 with TRBJ1-1, with D uncertain. Sequenced material: whole blood, taken in connection with sensitization to the hapten diphenylcyclopropenone (DPC). The sequence was collected from a man aged 18 to 35 with alopecia areata. Some clones in this sample may be carry-over from other donors' samples. Here the CDR3 DNA reads TGCGCCAGCAGCTTGGCCGGCGGTACGGCCCCCATGAACACTGAAGCTTTCTTT. It encodes CASSLAGGTAPMNTEAFF.